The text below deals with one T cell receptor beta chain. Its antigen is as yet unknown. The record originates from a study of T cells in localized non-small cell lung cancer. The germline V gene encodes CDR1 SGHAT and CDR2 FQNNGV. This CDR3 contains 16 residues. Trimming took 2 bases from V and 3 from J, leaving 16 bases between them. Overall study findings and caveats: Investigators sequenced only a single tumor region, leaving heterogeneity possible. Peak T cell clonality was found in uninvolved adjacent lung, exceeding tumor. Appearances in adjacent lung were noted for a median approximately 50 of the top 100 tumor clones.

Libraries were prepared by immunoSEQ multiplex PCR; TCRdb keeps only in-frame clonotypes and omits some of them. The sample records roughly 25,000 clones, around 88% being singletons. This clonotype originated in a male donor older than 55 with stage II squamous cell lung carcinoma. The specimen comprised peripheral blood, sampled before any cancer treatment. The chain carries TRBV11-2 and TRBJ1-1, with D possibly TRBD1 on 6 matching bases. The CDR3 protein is CASSLRKGEGDTEAFF. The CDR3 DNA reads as TGTGCCAGCAGCTTAAGAAAGGGGGAGGGGGACACTGAAGCTTTCTTT.